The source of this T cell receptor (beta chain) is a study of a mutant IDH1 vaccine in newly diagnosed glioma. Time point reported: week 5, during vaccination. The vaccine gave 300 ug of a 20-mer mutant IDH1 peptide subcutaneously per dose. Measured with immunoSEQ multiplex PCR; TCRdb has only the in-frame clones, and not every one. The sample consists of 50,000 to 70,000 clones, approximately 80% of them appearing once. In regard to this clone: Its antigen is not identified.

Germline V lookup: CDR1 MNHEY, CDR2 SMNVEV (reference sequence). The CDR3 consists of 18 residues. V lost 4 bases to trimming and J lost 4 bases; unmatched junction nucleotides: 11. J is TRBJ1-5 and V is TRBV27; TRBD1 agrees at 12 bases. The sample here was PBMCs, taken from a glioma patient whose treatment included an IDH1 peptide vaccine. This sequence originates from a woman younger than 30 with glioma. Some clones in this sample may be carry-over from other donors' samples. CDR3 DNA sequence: TGTGCCAGCAGTTCCCGACCGCCGGGACAGGGGGCTAATCAGCCCCAGCATTTT. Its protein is CASSSRPPGQGANQPQHF.